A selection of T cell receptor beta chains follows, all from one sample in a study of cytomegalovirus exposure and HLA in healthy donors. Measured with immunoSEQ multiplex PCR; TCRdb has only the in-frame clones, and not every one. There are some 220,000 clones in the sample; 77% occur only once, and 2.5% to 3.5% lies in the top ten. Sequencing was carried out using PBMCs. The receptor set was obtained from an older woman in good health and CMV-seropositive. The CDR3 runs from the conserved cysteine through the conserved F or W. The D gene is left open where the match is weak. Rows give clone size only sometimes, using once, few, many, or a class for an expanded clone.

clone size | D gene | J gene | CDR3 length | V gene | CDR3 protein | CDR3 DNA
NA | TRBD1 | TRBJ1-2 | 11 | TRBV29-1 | CSVGQGHGYTF | TGCAGCGTTGGACAGGGACATGGCTACACCTTC
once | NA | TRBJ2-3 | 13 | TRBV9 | CASSQGGTDTQYF | TGTGCCAGCAGTCAAGGGGGCACAGATACGCAGTATTTT
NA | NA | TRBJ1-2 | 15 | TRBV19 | CASSIAGTPFSGYTF | TGTGCCAGTAGTATAGCCGGGACACCCTTTTCTGGCTACACCTTC
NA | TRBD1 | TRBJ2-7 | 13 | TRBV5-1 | CASSLGQGNEQYF | TGCGCCAGCAGCTTGGGACAGGGTAACGAGCAGTACTTC
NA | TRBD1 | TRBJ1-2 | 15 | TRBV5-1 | CASSSQGAGNYGYTF | TGCGCCAGCAGCTCGCAGGGGGCGGGTAACTATGGCTACACCTTC
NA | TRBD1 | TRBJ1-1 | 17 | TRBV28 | CASSFGHSGGFRTEAFF | TGTGCCAGCAGTTTTGGGCACTCAGGGGGGTTTCGCACTGAAGCTTTCTTT
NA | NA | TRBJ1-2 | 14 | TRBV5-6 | CASSSSGGGYGYTF | NA
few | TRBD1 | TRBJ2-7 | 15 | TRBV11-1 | CASSPGTGDPYEQYF | TGTGCCAGCAGCCCCGGGACAGGGGACCCCTACGAGCAGTACTTC
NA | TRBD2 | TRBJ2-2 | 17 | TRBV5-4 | CASSTGTSGGVPGELFF | TGTGCCAGCAGCACGGGGACTAGCGGGGGGGTCCCCGGGGAGCTGTTTTTT
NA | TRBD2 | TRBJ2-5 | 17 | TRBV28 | CASSRGGAGGLQETQYF | TGTGCCAGCTCCCGGGGCGGCGCGGGGGGGCTGCAAGAGACCCAGTACTTC
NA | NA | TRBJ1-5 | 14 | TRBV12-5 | CASGTEGPSQPQHF | TGTGCTAGTGGGACGGAGGGGCCGAGTCAGCCCCAGCATTTT
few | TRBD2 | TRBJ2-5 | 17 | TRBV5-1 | CASSLDGAGSGGGTQYF | TGCGCCAGCAGCCTAGACGGGGCGGGGTCCGGCGGGGGGACCCAGTACTTC
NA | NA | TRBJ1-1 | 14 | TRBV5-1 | CASSLRGSETEAFF | TGCGCCAGCAGCTTGAGAGGTTCTGAAACTGAAGCTTTCTTT
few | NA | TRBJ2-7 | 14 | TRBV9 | CASSPRFGLHEQYF | TGTGCCAGCAGCCCGAGGTTCGGCCTCCACGAGCAGTACTTC
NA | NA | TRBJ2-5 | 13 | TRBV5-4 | CASSPFGGETQYF | TGTGCCAGCAGCCCTTTTGGCGGAGAGACCCAGTACTTC
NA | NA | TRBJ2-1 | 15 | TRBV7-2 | CASSPGGHSYNEQFF | TGTGCCAGCAGTCCCGGGGGGCACTCCTACAATGAGCAGTTCTTC
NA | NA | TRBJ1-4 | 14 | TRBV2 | CASRARGYNEKLFF | TGTGCCAGCAGAGCAAGAGGTTATAATGAAAAACTGTTTTTT
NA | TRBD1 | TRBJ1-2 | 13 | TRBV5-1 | CASSLQGAFGYTF | TGCGCCAGCAGCCTACAGGGGGCTTTTGGCTACACCTTC
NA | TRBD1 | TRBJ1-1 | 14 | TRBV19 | CASRTGAGFTEAFF | TGTGCCAGTAGGACAGGGGCAGGATTTACTGAAGCTTTCTTT
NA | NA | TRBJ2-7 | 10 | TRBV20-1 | CSAQNYEQYF | TGCAGTGCTCAGAACTACGAGCAGTACTTC